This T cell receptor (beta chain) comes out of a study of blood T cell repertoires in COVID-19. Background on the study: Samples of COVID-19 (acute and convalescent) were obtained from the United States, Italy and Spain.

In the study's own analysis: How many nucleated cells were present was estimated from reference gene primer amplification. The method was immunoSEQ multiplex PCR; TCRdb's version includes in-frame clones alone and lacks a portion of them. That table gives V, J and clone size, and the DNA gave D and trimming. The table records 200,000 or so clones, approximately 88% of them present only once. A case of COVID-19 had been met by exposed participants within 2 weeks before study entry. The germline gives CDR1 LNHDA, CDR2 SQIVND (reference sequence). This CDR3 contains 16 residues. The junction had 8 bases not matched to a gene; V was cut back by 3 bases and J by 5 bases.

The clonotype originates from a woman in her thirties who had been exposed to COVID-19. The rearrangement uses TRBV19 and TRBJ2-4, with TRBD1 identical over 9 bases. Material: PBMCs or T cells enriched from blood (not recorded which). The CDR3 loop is CASSILRGQGENIQYF. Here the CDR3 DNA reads TGTGCCAGTAGTATCTTACGGGGACAGGGAGAAAACATTCAGTACTTC.